A single T cell receptor beta chain is shown here with its context. In the authors' methods: Using reference gene primer amplification, nucleated cell counts were estimated. The repertoire was sequenced with immunoSEQ multiplex PCR; TCRdb's copy has only in-frame clones and lacks some. V and J calls plus clone size are reproduced from that table; the DNA served to infer D and trimming. This sample has just over 150,000 clones, with 75% to 90% found just once. The data stem from a study of blood T cell repertoires in COVID-19. Study at large: PBMCs, B-cell-depleted T cells, or T cells provided the cDNA or gDNA that made up the material.

The germline V gene encodes CDR1 KGHDR and CDR2 SFDVKD. This CDR3 comprises 14 residues. V dropped 10 bases and J dropped 6 bases, with 18 bases sitting between them. Sequencing was done on a sample of peripheral blood. V usage is TRBV24-1 and J usage is TRBJ1-5; D may be TRBD1 (5 bases). This TCR was recovered from a woman aged 40 to 50 with acute or convalescent COVID-19. For the CDR3, the DNA is TGTGCCACTCAGGGCAATGAATTTGGTCAGCCCCAGCATTTT. This gives the protein CATQGNEFGQPQHF.